The T cell receptor (beta chain) described here comes from a study of blood T cell repertoires in COVID-19. Study context: PBMCs, B-cell-depleted T cells, or T cells were the source of the cDNA or gDNA that made up the material.

The authors' processing: Nucleated cell counts were estimated from reference gene primer amplification. Assay used: immunoSEQ multiplex PCR; TCRdb lists only in-frame clones, some missing. V and J calls and clone size follow that table, whereas D and trimming were derived from the DNA. The sample has roughly 120,000 clones, 75% to 85% seen once. In germline, CDR1 is MNHNY, CDR2 SVGAGI (reference sequence). The CDR3 runs to 16 residues. J gave up 3 bases and V 7 bases, and 7 bases lay outside the gene matches. Sequenced material: peripheral blood. V gene TRBV6-6 combines with J gene TRBJ2-2, with 11 nucleotides matching TRBD1. This TCR derives from a human donor in a cohort sampled during active COVID-19. CDR3 nucleotides: TGTGCCAGCAATCCCGGGACAGGGGGATACACCGGGGAGCTGTTTTTT. Translation: CASNPGTGGYTGELFF.